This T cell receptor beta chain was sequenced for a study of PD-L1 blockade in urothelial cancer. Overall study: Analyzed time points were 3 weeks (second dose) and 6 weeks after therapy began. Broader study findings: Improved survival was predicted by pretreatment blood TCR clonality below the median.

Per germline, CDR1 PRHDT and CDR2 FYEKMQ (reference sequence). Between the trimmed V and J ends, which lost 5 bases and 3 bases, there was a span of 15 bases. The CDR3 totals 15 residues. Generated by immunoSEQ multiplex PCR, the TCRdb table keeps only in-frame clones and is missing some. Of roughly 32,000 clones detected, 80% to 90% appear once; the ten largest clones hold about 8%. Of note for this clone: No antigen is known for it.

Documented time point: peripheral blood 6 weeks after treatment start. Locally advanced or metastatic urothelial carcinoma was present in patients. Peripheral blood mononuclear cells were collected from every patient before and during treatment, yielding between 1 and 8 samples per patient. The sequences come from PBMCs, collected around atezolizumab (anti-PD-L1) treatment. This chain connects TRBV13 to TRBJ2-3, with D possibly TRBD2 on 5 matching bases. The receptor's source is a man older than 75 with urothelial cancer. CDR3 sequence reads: CASSHNTRRTDTQYF. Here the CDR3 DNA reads TGTGCCAGCAGCCACAACACTCGGAGGACAGATACGCAGTATTTT.